The 17 T cell receptor beta chains presented below share a single source sample, sequenced in a study of early T cells in non-severe SARS-CoV-2 infection. One entry per CDR3 protein, called by TCRdb with MiXCR from the 5' RACE reads. The table includes about 45,000 distinct CDR3 sequences, roughly 10% detected once. The sample consisted of whole blood. Source of these receptors: an adult who was a healthcare worker with PCR-confirmed SARS-CoV-2 infection or an uninfected control (not recorded which).

This clonotype has only a few counts. The chain has TRBV27 and TRBJ2-1, with TRBD1 identical over 7 bases. The CDR3 has 15 residues. V was pared by 5 bases and J by 0 bases, with 4 bases of the junction left unmatched. CDR1 and CDR2 (germline): MNHEY, SMNVEV (reference sequence). The CDR3 loop is CASSLRDSSYNEQFF. The DNA for the CDR3 is TGTGCCAGCAGTCTCCGGGACAGCTCCTACAATGAGCAGTTCTTC.

This clonotype was observed a handful of times. This chain connects TRBV29-1 to TRBJ2-1, with 8 bases matching TRBD1. Germline CDR1 SQVTM, CDR2 ANQGSEA. The V segment lost 7 bases and the J segment 7 bases; nucleotides outside the gene matches: 6. The CDR3 is 12 residues long. CDR3 bases: TGCAGCGGACGGACAGGGACTAATGAGCAGTTCTTC. Its translation is CSGRTGTNEQFF.

The table lists this clonotype with many counts. This chain links TRBV28 with TRBJ1-2, with TRBD1 as a possible D gene (6 bases). There are 16 residues in the CDR3. Germline values: CDR1 MDHEN, CDR2 SYDVKM. Trimming shortened V by 2 bases and J by 4 bases, and 17 bases separated the two germline ends. CDR3 sequence: CASSLGFIGGIYGYTF. For the CDR3, the DNA is TGTGCCAGCAGTTTAGGTTTCATTGGGGGCATCTATGGCTACACCTTC.

This clonotype has just a few counts. The V call is TRBV29-1, the J call TRBJ2-2, with a possible D match to TRBD1 (7 bases). Trimming took off 5 bases at V and 5 bases at J, with 15 bases between the two ends. Germline loops: CDR1 SQVTM, CDR2 ANQGSEA. This CDR3 is 14 amino acids long. As DNA, the CDR3 is TGCAGCGTTATCCCAGGGGGGAGAACCGGGGAGCTGTTTTTT. Its translation: CSVIPGGRTGELFF.

This clonotype has just a few counts. The chain has TRBV28 and TRBJ1-6; possibly TRBD1 for D (6 bases). The germline V gene has CDR1 MDHEN and CDR2 SYDVKM. The CDR3 contains 15 residues. Trimming pared 10 bases from V and 0 bases from J, leaving 13 bases between. The CDR3 DNA is TGTGCCACTCATTGGGACACCTCCTATAATTCACCCCTCCACTTT. Protein sequence: CATHWDTSYNSPLHF. Looking up the rest from reference TRBV28 and TRBJ1-6 gives the full variable domain: DVKVTQSSRYLVKRTGEKVFLECVQDMDHENMFWYRQDPGLGLRLIYFSYDVKMKEKGDIPEGYSVSREKKERFSLILESASTNQTSMYLCATHWDTSYNSPLHFGNGTRLTVT.

V is TRBV5-1 and J is TRBJ2-3; weak D call: TRBD2 (6 bases). The CDR3 length is 15 residues. Trimming left V 5 bases short and J 4 bases short, with 17 bases between. In germline, CDR1 is SGHRS, CDR2 YFSETQ. This CDR3 is CASRTDGSRADTQYF. As DNA, the CDR3 is TGCGCCAGCAGGACGGACGGGAGTCGGGCAGATACGCAGTATTTT.

This clonotype was seen more than once but under ten times. This chain uses TRBV21-1 with TRBJ2-7; TRBD1 is the table's D call, not checked against the DNA. TRBV21-1 is marked as a pseudogene. There are 16 residues in the CDR3. The CDR3 spells CASSTKRGAGGYEQYF. The CDR3 bases are TGTGCCAGCAGCACCAAAAGGGGGGCAGGGGGCTACGAGCAGTACTTC.

This clonotype was recorded at least ten times. The V gene is TRBV7-2, the J gene TRBJ1-2; 8 nucleotides agree with TRBD1. The length of the CDR3 is 15 residues. Looked up from germline, CDR1 is SGHTA and CDR2 is FQGNSA. V trimming: 5 bases; J trimming: 7 bases; junction bases outside the gene matches: 12. CDR3 coding DNA: TGTGCCAGCAGCCCGGAGTCAGGGGGCCATTCTGGCTACACCTTC. It yields the protein CASSPESGGHSGYTF.

This chain links TRBV29-1 with TRBJ2-7, with 12 bases matching TRBD1. Germline V lookup: CDR1 SQVTM, CDR2 ANQGSEA. After removal of 5 bases from V and 1 base from J, the junction contained 12 bases not matched to a gene. This CDR3 is 17 amino acids long. The CDR3 spells CSVLERDRGRSSYEQYF. CDR3 coding DNA: TGCAGCGTTCTCGAGAGGGACAGGGGGCGAAGTTCCTACGAGCAGTACTTC.

The V and J genes are TRBV28 and TRBJ1-1; a weak D match, TRBD1 (6 bases). The V and J ends lost 7 bases and 5 bases respectively, with 11 bases between them. The CDR3 is made up of 12 amino acids. Germline V gene lookup returns CDR1 MDHEN and CDR2 SYDVKM. The CDR3 protein is CASTGEPTEAFF. The CDR3 region has the DNA TGTGCCAGCACAGGGGAGCCAACTGAAGCTTTCTTT.

This clonotype came up a few times. This chain joins TRBV13 and TRBJ1-5, with D hard to call. The ends were cut back, 4 bases at V and 2 bases at J, with 9 bases in the middle. This CDR3 comprises 14 residues. Germline CDR1 PRHDT, CDR2 FYEKMQ (reference sequence). The CDR3: CASSSFGGNQPQHF. For the CDR3, the DNA is TGTGCCAGCAGCTCCTTTGGGGGCAATCAGCCCCAGCATTTT.

This clonotype showed up many times. V usage is TRBV11-2 and J usage is TRBJ2-1; D may be TRBD2 (7 bases). CDR3 length: 15 residues. V lost 8 bases, J lost 4 bases, and 18 bases lay in between. Germline loops: CDR1 SGHAT, CDR2 FQNNGV. CDR3 bases: TGTGCCAGCCGTTCCTGGGGGGGCAGATACAATGAGCAGTTCTTC. Translation: CASRSWGGRYNEQFF.

The chain has TRBV7-6 and TRBJ2-5; maybe TRBD1 (5 bases). From germline, CDR1 is SGHVS and CDR2 FNYEAQ. Trimming removed 5 bases from V and 1 base from J, with 8 bases in between. The CDR3 is made up of 13 amino acids. CDR3 residues: CASSPTVQETQYF. Here the CDR3 DNA reads TGTGCCAGCAGCCCGACAGTCCAAGAGACCCAGTACTTC.

The J gene is TRBJ2-3, the V gene TRBV27, with D unresolved. Germline CDR1 reads MNHEY; CDR2 reads SMNVEV (reference sequence). This CDR3 is 15 amino acids long. Between the trimmed V and J ends, which lost 3 bases and 3 bases, there was a span of 13 bases. The CDR3, as DNA: TGTGCCAGCAGTTTGAAACTTGCCACTACAGATACGCAGTATTTT. Its protein is CASSLKLATTDTQYF.

The sample holds a few counts of this clonotype. The chain links TRBV2 to TRBJ2-7, with 8 bases identical to TRBD2. CDR1 and CDR2 from the germline V gene are SNHLY and FYNNEI. V lost 4 bases, J lost 0 bases, and 2 bases stayed unmatched. The CDR3 totals 14 residues. The CDR3 protein is CASSGSGGSYEQYF. The CDR3 DNA follows: TGTGCCAGCAGTGGAAGCGGGGGCTCCTACGAGCAGTACTTC.

At least ten counts were recorded for this clonotype. The J gene is TRBJ2-2, the V gene TRBV12-5; D is tentatively TRBD1 or TRBD2 (5 bases each). CDR3 length equals 15 residues. The V and J ends lost 1 base and 6 bases respectively, with 12 bases between them. Per the germline V gene, CDR1 is LGHNT and CDR2 is FRNRAP. CDR3 nucleotide sequence: TGTGCTAGTGGTTTGGAAGCCGGGACGTCCGGGGAGCTGTTTTTT. Its protein is CASGLEAGTSGELFF.

V gene TRBV7-2 combines with J gene TRBJ2-7; TRBD1 aligns across 10 bases. This CDR3 comprises 14 residues. Germline lookup yields CDR1 SGHTA and CDR2 FQGNSA. V trimming: 3 bases; J trimming: 6 bases; junction bases outside the gene matches: 5. CDR3 coding DNA: TGTGCCAGCAGCTTTGGGACAGGGGTTGGCGAGCAGTACTTC. It encodes CASSFGTGVGEQYF.